Following are 23 T cell receptor beta chains from one sample sequenced in a study of blood T cell repertoires in COVID-19. Measured with immunoSEQ multiplex PCR; TCRdb has only the in-frame clones, and not every one. The sample consists of 68,000 or so clones, 80% to 90% of them appearing once. The sequenced sample consisted of peripheral blood. The receptors were sampled from a man aged 45 to 65 with acute or convalescent COVID-19.

The chain has TRBV5-1 and TRBJ1-5; D perhaps matches TRBD1 (6 bases). Germline assignment: CDR1 SGHRS and CDR2 YFSETQ. With 0 bases removed from V and 5 bases from J, the gap between germline ends came to 9 bases. The CDR3 runs to 14 residues. Written as DNA, the CDR3 is TGCGCCAGCAGCTTGGGGGGGCGAGATCAGCCCCAGCATTTT. Residues: CASSLGGRDQPQHF.

The chain has TRBV6-4 and TRBJ1-1, with D unresolved. The germline gives CDR1 MRHNA, CDR2 SNTAGT. There are 13 residues in the CDR3. Trimming stripped 0 bases from V and 5 bases from J, with 7 bases between. The CDR3 sequence: CASSDSSNTEAFF. CDR3 DNA: TGTGCCAGCAGTGACTCGAGTAATACTGAAGCTTTCTTT.

This clone occurred a few times. The chain has TRBV4-3 and TRBJ2-2; 11 positions match TRBD2. The CDR3 length is 16 residues. The trim removed 4 bases at V and 1 base at J, leaving 2 bases unmatched. Germline values: CDR1 LGHNA, CDR2 YSLEER. The CDR3 nucleotides are TGCGCCAGCAGCCCCGGACTAGCGGGGAACACCGGGGAGCTGTTTTTT. The encoded protein is CASSPGLAGNTGELFF.

The CDR3 protein is CASSGVRDGYTF. The DNA for the CDR3 is TGTGCCAGCAGCGGCGTGAGGGATGGCTACACCTTC. The J gene is TRBJ1-2, the V gene TRBV5-5; no firm D call. Germline V lookup: CDR1 SGHKS, CDR2 YYEKEE (reference sequence). The V end lost 4 bases, the J end lost 6 bases, and 10 bases lay between the germline ends. This CDR3 is built from 12 residues.

The rearrangement uses TRBV6-5 and TRBJ2-7, with a tentative D call TRBD2 (5 bases). This CDR3 comprises 15 residues. Germline CDR1 MNHEY, CDR2 SVGAGI. Trimming took off 8 bases at V and 2 bases at J, with 19 bases between the two ends. CDR3 DNA: TGTGCCAGCCGACCGCCGGGATCCGGTGCCTACGAGCAGTACTTC. The encoded protein is CASRPPGSGAYEQYF.

This rearrangement joins TRBV7-9 to TRBJ2-7; 9 nucleotides align to TRBD1. Germline values: CDR1 SEHNR, CDR2 FQNEAQ (reference sequence). V was pared by 5 bases and J by 0 bases, with 5 bases of the junction left unmatched. This CDR3 region has 15 residues. CDR3 residues: CASSVRDRASYEQYV. CDR3 nucleotides: TGTGCCAGCAGCGTCCGGGACAGGGCCTCCTACGAGCAGTACGTC.

The J gene is TRBJ2-1, the V gene TRBV10-1; 10 bases are shared with TRBD2. Looked up from germline, CDR1 is WNHNN and CDR2 is SYGVQD (reference sequence). The ends lost 6 bases at V and 0 bases at J; junction bases unmatched: 8. The CDR3 loop spans 17 amino acids. The CDR3: CASSRAGGPRSYNEQFF. The DNA for the CDR3 is TGCGCCAGCAGCCGAGCGGGAGGGCCTCGCTCCTACAATGAGCAGTTCTTC.

V is TRBV7-9 and J is TRBJ1-6; TRBD1 is a possible D gene (5 bases). CDR1 SEHNR and CDR2 FQNEAQ come from the germline V gene (reference sequence). With 5 bases removed from V and 5 bases from J, the gap between germline ends came to 13 bases. This CDR3 is built from 15 residues. CDR3 region: CASSTRTPNNSPLHF. The CDR3 nucleotides read TGTGCCAGCAGCACCAGGACACCTAATAATTCACCCCTCCACTTT.

The V gene is TRBV18, the J gene TRBJ2-4; 8 bases line up with TRBD1. J gave up 5 bases and V 3 bases, and 9 bases lay outside the gene matches. Germline V gives CDR1 KGHSH, CDR2 LQKENI. CDR3 length: 16 residues. CDR3 bases: TGTGCCAGCTCACCGACAGGGGCTCGGACGGAAAACATTCAGTACTTC. It yields the protein CASSPTGARTENIQYF.

The rearrangement uses TRBV7-9 and TRBJ1-2; 7 nucleotides match TRBD1. CDR1 is SEHNR, CDR2 FQNEAQ, per germline (reference sequence). V lost 5 bases, J lost 5 bases, and 17 bases stayed unmatched. The CDR3 runs 17 residues. CDR3 sequence (DNA): TGTGCCAGCAGCGCATACAATGATCGGGACAGATCTTATGGCTACACCTTC. Translated, it gives CASSAYNDRDRSYGYTF.

The chain carries TRBV15 and TRBJ2-1; the D gene is possibly TRBD2 (5 bases). Trimming shortened V by 1 base and J by 4 bases, and 11 bases separated the two germline ends. Germline-derived CDR1 and CDR2 are LNHNV and YYDKDF (reference sequence). CDR3 length: 15 amino acids. CDR3 sequence (DNA): TGTGCCACCAGCAGAGGACCGGGGAATTACAATGAGCAGTTCTTC. Its protein is CATSRGPGNYNEQFF.

This chain uses TRBV7-2 with TRBJ2-3; 10 bases agree with TRBD2. Germline assignment: CDR1 SGHTA and CDR2 FQGNSA. The V and J ends lost 5 bases and 0 bases, in that order; junction bases with no gene match: 5. The CDR3 consists of 16 residues. The CDR3 loop reads CASSVGTSVSTDTQYF. The CDR3 DNA reads TGTGCCAGCAGCGTTGGGACTAGCGTTAGCACAGATACGCAGTATTTT.

This chain connects TRBV28 to TRBJ2-2; the match to TRBD2 covers 13 bases. Looked up from germline, CDR1 is MDHEN and CDR2 is SYDVKM. The V segment lost 8 bases and the J segment 6 bases; nucleotides outside the gene matches: 6. The CDR3 totals 15 residues. CDR3 in amino acids: CASRTSGSGPGELFF. The CDR3 DNA follows: TGTGCCAGCCGGACTAGCGGGAGTGGTCCCGGGGAGCTGTTTTTT. Using reference TRBV28 and TRBJ2-2 for the parts outside the CDR3, the full variable domain is DVKVTQSSRYLVKRTGEKVFLECVQDMDHENMFWYRQDPGLGLRLIYFSYDVKMKEKGDIPEGYSVSREKKERFSLILESASTNQTSMYLCASRTSGSGPGELFFGEGSRLTVL.

J is TRBJ1-4 and V is TRBV3-1 (or the pseudogene TRBV3-2), with 8 bases aligning to TRBD1. Germline V lookup: CDR1 LGHDT, CDR2 YNNKEL (reference sequence). The CDR3 is made up of 18 amino acids. The junction had 16 bases not matched to a gene; V was cut back by 2 bases and J by 8 bases. Here the CDR3 reads CASSQRDPIGQGMEKLFF. As DNA, the CDR3 is TGTGCCAGCAGCCAAAGGGATCCGATAGGACAGGGAATGGAAAAACTGTTTTTT.

In this sample, this clone turned up a few times. This chain connects TRBV2 to TRBJ2-1, with no clear D. Per germline, CDR1 SNHLY and CDR2 FYNNEI. The ends were cut back, 5 bases at V and 10 bases at J, with 6 bases in the middle. The CDR3 sequence is 10 residues long. For the CDR3, the DNA is TGTGCCAGCAGTTCATTGGAGCAGTTCTTC. This sequence encodes CASSSLEQFF.

The V and J genes are TRBV11-3 and TRBJ2-1, with no clear D. Trimming shortened V by 1 base and J by 2 bases, and 12 bases separated the two germline ends. The CDR3 runs 16 residues. Germline V gene sequence: CDR1 SGHNT, CDR2 YENEEA. The chain's CDR3 is CASSLVLDTAYNEQFF. The CDR3 DNA reads as TGTGCCAGCAGCTTAGTTTTAGACACCGCCTACAATGAGCAGTTCTTC.

This CDR3 reads CATSRDTSGRTDTQYF. The CDR3 DNA reads TGTGCCACCAGCAGAGATACTAGCGGGAGGACAGATACGCAGTATTTT. The chain is built from TRBV15 and TRBJ2-3, with 12 bases matching TRBD2. The germline CDR1 and CDR2 sequences are LNHNV and YYDKDF (reference sequence). CDR3 length equals 16 residues. The V segment lost 0 bases and the J segment 3 bases; nucleotides outside the gene matches: 1.

The V call is TRBV29-1, the J call TRBJ1-5; D uncertain. V lost 7 bases to trimming and J lost 3 bases, with 10 bases between them. This CDR3 contains 12 residues. CDR1 is SQVTM and CDR2 is ANQGSEA in the germline V gene. In DNA form, the CDR3 reads TGCAGCGCCGCCGTCTACAATCAGCCCCAGCATTTT. This translates into CSAAVYNQPQHF.

V is TRBV25-1 and J is TRBJ2-3; TRBD2 matches at 7 bases. The CDR3 runs 15 residues. The germline V gene encodes CDR1 MGHDK and CDR2 SYGVNS. With V trimmed by 3 bases and J by 6 bases, 9 bases remained unmatched. Here the CDR3 reads CASSEEGTTWDTQYF. The CDR3 DNA sequence: TGTGCCAGCAGTGAGGAAGGGACTACCTGGGATACGCAGTATTTT.

This clone has just one count. Here the CDR3 reads CASRPGLANTDTQYF. CDR3 nucleotides: TGTGCCAGTAGACCGGGACTAGCGAACACAGATACGCAGTATTTT. This chain uses TRBV7-9 with TRBJ2-3; TRBD2 aligns across 10 bases. V lost 9 bases and J lost 2; bases outside the gene matches: 8. The CDR3 extends over 15 amino acids. Germline-derived CDR1 and CDR2 are SEHNR and FQNEAQ (reference sequence). The whole variable domain, remainder taken from reference TRBV7-9 and TRBJ2-3, is DTGVSQNPRHKITKRGQNVTFRCDPISEHNRLYWYRQTLGQGPEFLTYFQNEAQLEKSRLLSDRFSAERPKGSFSTLEIQRTEQGDSAMYLCASRPGLANTDTQYFGPGTRLTVL.

The CDR3 nucleotides read TGTGCCAGTGGCGGTAGCGGAAGAACGGTGGGCTCCTACGAGCAGTACTTC. Translating gives CASGGSGRTVGSYEQYF. This sequence joins TRBV19 and TRBJ2-7; D is possibly TRBD2 (6 bases). Trimming removed 8 bases from V and 0 bases from J, with 23 bases in between. From germline, CDR1 is LNHDA and CDR2 SQIVND (reference sequence). This CDR3 region has 17 residues.

The chain recombines TRBV6-2 or TRBV6-3 with TRBJ2-7, with 10 nucleotides matching TRBD2. J gave up 3 bases and V 6 bases, and 5 bases lay outside the gene matches. This CDR3 is built from 14 residues. Germline CDR1 and CDR2: MNHEY and SVGEGT. CDR3: CASSGLAAGYEQYV. The CDR3 DNA reads TGTGCCAGCAGCGGACTAGCGGCAGGCTACGAGCAGTACGTC.

This clone was seen a single time. The V and J genes are TRBV29-1 and TRBJ1-2, with 7 bases lining up with TRBD1. Germline CDR1 is SQVTM and CDR2 is ANQGSEA. The CDR3 runs 13 residues. V lost 4 bases and J lost 8; bases outside the gene matches: 10. CDR3 in amino acids: CSVAETGTGGYTF. In nucleotides, the CDR3 is TGCAGCGTTGCCGAGACAGGGACTGGGGGCTACACCTTC.